This is a list of T cell receptor beta chains from one sample in a study of CXCR3-negative and CXCR3-positive naive CD8 T cells. TCRdb reprocessed the 5' RACE reads, keeping one entry per CDR3 protein, no DNA. This table holds about 7,700 distinct CDR3 sequences. Sequencing was carried out using naive CXCR3+ CD8+ T cells from blood. All receptors come from a human donor in good health. Some clones in this sample may be carry-over from other donors' samples. CDR3s include the opening cysteine and the closing phenylalanine or tryptophan. Where a row states a size, it is once, few, many or the class of an expanded clone; other rows omit it.

v_gene	abundance	j_gene	CDR3aa
TRBV4-1	NA	TRBJ2-1	CASSPAWGSSYNEQFF
TRBV2	medium-sized	TRBJ1-1	CASSEWMNTEAFF
TRBV5-1	NA	TRBJ2-1	CASSFGGRALDEQFF
TRBV29-1	medium-sized	TRBJ1-5	CSARTGANQPQHF
TRBV6-6	NA	TRBJ2-5	CGRPQGKEETQYF
TRBV12-3/TRBV12-4	medium-sized	TRBJ2-1	CASSLRLAGGWEQFF
TRBV7-8	medium-sized	TRBJ2-1	CASSLAESGSPNEQFF
TRBV28	NA	TRBJ2-3	CASSLFLNGLATDTQYF
TRBV4-1	medium-sized	TRBJ2-1	CASSHGTQEQFF
TRBV28	NA	TRBJ2-1	CASNVDRGNEQFF
TRBV27	NA	TRBJ2-1	CASSPLGLAPYNEQFF
TRBV29-1	medium-sized	TRBJ2-1	CSVEFAGGPYNEQFF
TRBV2	NA	TRBJ1-5	CASSGGSHQPQHF
TRBV27	NA	TRBJ2-7	CASSRGGHEQYF